This T cell receptor (beta chain) derives from a study of PD-1 blockade in classical Hodgkin lymphoma. Notes on the study in general: Factors driving the repertoire differences, possibly disease activity or prior therapy, remain undefined. Some patients started nivolumab under 1 year after ASCT, and they were excluded.

Each of the patients experienced relapse following autologous stem cell transplantation, and their brentuximab vedotin exposure differed. This clone was picked up a small number of times. Its antigen is undetermined. Using immunoSEQ multiplex PCR, the repertoire was profiled, and TCRdb retains in-frame clones only, with some absent. The top ten clones hold about 14% of a sample with 7,500 to 8,000 clones, around four fifths of them seen once. From germline, CDR1 is SGHVS and CDR2 FNYEAQ. The CDR3 is 15 residues long. Trimming left V 5 bases short and J 7 bases short, with 18 bases between. The receptor was isolated from a human donor with classical Hodgkin lymphoma. The sequencing here drew on peripheral blood mononuclear cells (PBMCs), taken at baseline. The chain uses TRBV7-6 and TRBJ2-1; D is perhaps TRBD2 (5 bases). CDR3 DNA sequence: TGTGCCAGCAGCCCCGGGGTGGCCCTAGATAATGAGCAGTTCTTC. This translates into CASSPGVALDNEQFF.